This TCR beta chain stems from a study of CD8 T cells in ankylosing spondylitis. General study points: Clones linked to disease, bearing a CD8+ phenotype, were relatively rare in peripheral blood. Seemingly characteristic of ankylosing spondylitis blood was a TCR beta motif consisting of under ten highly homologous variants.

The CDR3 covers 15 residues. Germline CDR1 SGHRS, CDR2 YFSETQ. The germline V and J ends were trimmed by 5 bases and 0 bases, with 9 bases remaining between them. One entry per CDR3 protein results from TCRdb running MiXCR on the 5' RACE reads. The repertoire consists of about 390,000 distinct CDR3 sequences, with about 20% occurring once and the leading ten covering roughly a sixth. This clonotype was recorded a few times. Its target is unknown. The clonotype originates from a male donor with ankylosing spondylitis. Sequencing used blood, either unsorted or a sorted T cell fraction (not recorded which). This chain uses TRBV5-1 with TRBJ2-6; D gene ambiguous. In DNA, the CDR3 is TGCGCCAGCAGAATGGTGATCTCTGGGGCCAACGTCCTGACTTTC. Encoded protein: CASRMVISGANVLTF.